Below, 2 T cell receptor beta chains from the same sample are listed, as sequenced in a study of CD8+ T cells in alopecia areata. RNA was extracted and reverse transcribed into cDNA as the sequencing template. Generated by immunoSEQ multiplex PCR, the TCRdb table keeps only in-frame clones and is missing some. The sample includes over 95,000 clones, 41% of them seen just once. Sequenced input: CD4+ T cells sorted from blood. The receptors were sampled from a human donor with alopecia areata.

J is TRBJ2-2 and V is TRBV29-1, with D possibly being TRBD1 (5 bases). The CDR3 runs 14 residues. The germline gives CDR1 SQVTM, CDR2 ANQGSEA. Deletions cut 4 bases from V and 3 bases from J, with 12 bases between. CDR3 amino acids: CSVGPTRDTGELFF. In nucleotides, the CDR3 is TGCAGCGTTGGCCCGACCAGGGACACCGGGGAGCTGTTTTTT.

The V gene is TRBV7-9, the J gene TRBJ2-3; 8 positions match TRBD2. The CDR3 loop spans 15 amino acids. The ends lost 3 bases at V and 5 bases at J; junction bases unmatched: 7. Germline-derived CDR1 and CDR2 are SEHNR and FQNEAQ (reference sequence). The CDR3 is CASSFGLALVDTQYF. The CDR3 nucleotides are TGTGCCAGCAGCTTCGGACTAGCTCTGGTAGATACGCAGTATTTT.